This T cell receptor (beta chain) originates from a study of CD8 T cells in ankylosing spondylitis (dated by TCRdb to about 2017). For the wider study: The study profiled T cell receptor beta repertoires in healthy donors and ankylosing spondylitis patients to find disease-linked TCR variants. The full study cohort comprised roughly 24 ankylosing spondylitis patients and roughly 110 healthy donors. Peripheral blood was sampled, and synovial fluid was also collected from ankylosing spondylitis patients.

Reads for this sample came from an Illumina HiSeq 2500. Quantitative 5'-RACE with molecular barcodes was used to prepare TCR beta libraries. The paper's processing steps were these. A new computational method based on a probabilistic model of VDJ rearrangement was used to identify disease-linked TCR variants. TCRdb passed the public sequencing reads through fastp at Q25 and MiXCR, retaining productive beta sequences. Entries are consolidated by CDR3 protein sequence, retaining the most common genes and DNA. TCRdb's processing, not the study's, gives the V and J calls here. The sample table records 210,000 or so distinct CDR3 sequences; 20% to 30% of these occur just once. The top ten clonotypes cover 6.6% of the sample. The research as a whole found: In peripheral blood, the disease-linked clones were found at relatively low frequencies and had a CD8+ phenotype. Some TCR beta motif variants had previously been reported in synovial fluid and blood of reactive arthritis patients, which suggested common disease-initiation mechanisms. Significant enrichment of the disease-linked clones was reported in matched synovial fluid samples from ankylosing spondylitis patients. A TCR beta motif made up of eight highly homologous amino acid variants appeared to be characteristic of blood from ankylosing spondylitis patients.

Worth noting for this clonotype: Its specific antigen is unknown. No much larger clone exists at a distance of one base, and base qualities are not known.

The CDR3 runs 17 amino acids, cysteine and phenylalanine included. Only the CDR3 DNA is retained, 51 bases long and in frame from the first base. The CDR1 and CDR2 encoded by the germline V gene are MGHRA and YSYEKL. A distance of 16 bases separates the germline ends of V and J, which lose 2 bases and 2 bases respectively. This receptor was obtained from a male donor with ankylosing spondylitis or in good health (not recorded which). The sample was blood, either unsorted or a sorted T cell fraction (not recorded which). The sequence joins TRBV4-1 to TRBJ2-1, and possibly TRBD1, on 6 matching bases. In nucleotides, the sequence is TGCGCCAGCAGCCAATCGGAGGAACAGGGCGCCTACAATGAGCAGTTCTTC. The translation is CASSQSEEQGAYNEQFF.